Shown below are 24 T cell receptor beta chains from a single sample sequenced in a study of identical twins. TCRdb fed the 5' RACE reads into MiXCR, producing one record per CDR3 protein. The table shows around 570,000 distinct CDR3 sequences, with approximately 9.6% occurring only once. The data were also submitted as part of a second study, on yellow fever vaccine responses in identical twins.

Source material: PBMCs. These receptors were taken from a woman aged 18-29 years in good health.

V is TRBV7-9 and J is TRBJ2-5; perhaps TRBD2 as D (8 bases). V was shortened by 5 bases and J by 4 bases, with 20 bases between the two germline ends. The CDR3 has 16 amino acids. Germline values: CDR1 SEHNR, CDR2 FQNEAQ (reference sequence). CDR3 bases: TGTGCCAGCAGCCGGGAGGGGTCTAACAGGGGAGAGACCCAGTACTTC. The encoded protein is CASSREGSNRGETQYF.

This clonotype was counted at least ten times. The chain joins TRBV6-2 or TRBV6-3 to TRBJ2-1; 8 bases are a match to TRBD2. The germline gives CDR1 MNHEY, CDR2 SVGEGT. J lost 5 bases, V lost 6 bases, and 9 bases had no gene match. CDR3 length: 15 amino acids. CDR3 DNA sequence: TGTGCCAGCAGCCCACGGGAGCGGGAGAACAATGAGCAGTTCTTC. It specifies CASSPRERENNEQFF.

This clonotype came up a few times. This rearrangement joins TRBV20-1 to TRBJ2-7; D gene uncertain. V shed 3 bases and J shed 3 bases, with 9 bases lying between them. CDR3 length: 12 amino acids. Looked up from germline, CDR1 is DFQATT and CDR2 is SNEGSKA (reference sequence). The CDR3 DNA reads TGCAGTGCTAGTGGGCCAAACTACGAGCAGTACTTC. It yields the protein CSASGPNYEQYF.

This clonotype showed up many times. V and J are TRBV5-1 and TRBJ2-7, with 7 nucleotides matching TRBD2. Germline lookup yields CDR1 SGHRS and CDR2 YFSETQ. The CDR3 spans 15 residues. Trimming cost V 0 bases and J 6 bases; bases outside gene matches: 9. CDR3 protein: CASSLGDSGSFEQYF. DNA for the CDR3: TGCGCCAGCAGCTTGGGGGATAGCGGGTCTTTCGAGCAGTACTTC.

J is TRBJ2-5 and V is TRBV7-6, with TRBD1 matching 8 bases. With V trimmed by 5 bases and J by 5 bases, 4 bases remained unmatched. The CDR3 runs to 13 residues. Germline lookup yields CDR1 SGHVS and CDR2 FNYEAQ. The DNA for the CDR3 is TGTGCCAGCAGCCAGACAGGGGCGGAGACCCAGTACTTC. It specifies CASSQTGAETQYF.

The sample holds many counts of this clonotype. The CDR3 DNA reads TGTGCCAGCACGACTCGCCCTGACACCGGGGAGCTGTTTTTT. This gives the protein CASTTRPDTGELFF. This chain joins TRBV6-1 and TRBJ2-2; D remains ambiguous. V was pared by 7 bases and J by 3 bases, with 12 bases between. Germline V lookup: CDR1 MNHNS, CDR2 SASEGT. The length of the CDR3 is 14 residues.

The chain recombines TRBV4-2 with TRBJ2-3; maybe TRBD2 (6 bases). The CDR3 is made up of 14 amino acids. The V gene lost 7 bases and the J gene lost 3 bases, with 14 bases spanning the gap. Looked up from germline, CDR1 is LGHNA and CDR2 is YNFKEQ. CDR3 in amino acids: CASTQGGGTDTQYF. CDR3 DNA sequence: TGTGCCAGCACCCAGGGTGGAGGGACAGATACGCAGTATTTT.

This clonotype was seen a few times. V is TRBV4-3 and J is TRBJ2-5; the match to TRBD2 covers 7 bases. After removal of 4 bases from V and 7 bases from J, the junction contained 15 bases not matched to a gene. This CDR3 contains 16 residues. Germline lookup yields CDR1 LGHNA and CDR2 YSLEER. CDR3 bases: TGCGCCAGCAGCCTTCTCGGCGGAGCGGGAACGGGGACCCAGTACTTC. Its protein product is CASSLLGGAGTGTQYF.

Only a few counts were recorded for this clonotype. This rearrangement joins TRBV24-1 to TRBJ2-3; D is undetermined. The CDR3 contains 12 residues. V was shortened by 4 bases and J by 6 bases, with 7 bases between the two germline ends. Germline V gives CDR1 KGHDR, CDR2 SFDVKD. The CDR3 DNA sequence: TGTGCCACCAGTGACCCCGGTGATACGCAGTATTTT. This encodes CATSDPGDTQYF.

The chain is built from TRBV29-1 and TRBJ2-1, with 13 bases lining up with TRBD2. The CDR3 has 15 residues. Germline V gene sequence: CDR1 SQVTM, CDR2 ANQGSEA. The trim removed 6 bases at V and 2 bases at J, leaving 4 bases unmatched. The CDR3: CSVMTSGGPYNEQFF. The DNA for the CDR3 is TGCAGCGTGATGACTAGCGGGGGGCCCTACAATGAGCAGTTCTTC.

This clonotype was observed at least ten times. The genes are TRBV10-3 and TRBJ1-3; D is perhaps TRBD1 (6 bases). CDR1 is ENHRY and CDR2 is SYGVKD in the germline V gene. Trimming cost V 6 bases and J 1 base, with 13 bases left between them. This CDR3 spans 15 amino acids. The chain's CDR3 is CAISRTENSGNTIYF. CDR3 coding DNA: TGTGCCATCAGCCGGACAGAGAATTCTGGAAACACCATATATTTT.

This clonotype was detected many times. The rearrangement joins TRBV2 to TRBJ2-2, with 7 bases aligning to TRBD1. The CDR3 is 15 residues long. V lost 8 bases to trimming and J lost 1 base; unmatched junction nucleotides: 7. CDR1 SNHLY and CDR2 FYNNEI come from the germline V gene. CDR3 in DNA: TGTGCCAGCTCAAGAGGGGGCCTGAACACCGGGGAGCTGTTTTTT. Encoded protein: CASSRGGLNTGELFF.

V usage is TRBV29-1 and J usage is TRBJ2-5; 11 bases line up with TRBD2. The germline V gene has CDR1 SQVTM and CDR2 ANQGSEA. V shed 0 bases, J shed 5 bases, and the junction held 5 bases outside the gene matches. This CDR3 region has 15 residues. Written as DNA, the CDR3 is TGCAGCGTTGAAGATCCGACTAGCGGGATGGAGACCCAGTACTTC. Translating gives CSVEDPTSGMETQYF.

The V call is TRBV2, the J call TRBJ2-7; 11 bases are shared with TRBD1. With 7 bases clipped from V and 2 bases from J, the junction kept 4 bases outside the gene matches. CDR1 is SNHLY and CDR2 is FYNNEI in the germline V gene. The CDR3 totals 14 residues. The CDR3 coding sequence is TGTGCCAGCATCAGGACAGGGGGCGCCTACGAGCAGTACTTC. It is translated as CASIRTGGAYEQYF. The whole variable domain, filled in from reference TRBV2 and TRBJ2-7, reads EPEVTQTPSHQVTQMGQEVILRCVPISNHLYFYWYRQILGQKVEFLVSFYNNEISEKSEIFDDQFSVERPDGSNFTLKIRSTKLEDSAMYFCASIRTGGAYEQYFGPGTRLTVT.

The J gene is TRBJ1-1, the V gene TRBV29-1; 7 bases are a match to TRBD1. Germline V CDR1 and CDR2: SQVTM, ANQGSEA. V shed 7 bases, J shed 4 bases, and the junction held 6 bases outside the gene matches. This CDR3 has 12 residues. The DNA for the CDR3 is TGCAGCGCACAGGGGTTTGGCACTGAAGCTTTCTTT. As protein: CSAQGFGTEAFF. Based on the CDR3 plus reference TRBV29-1 and TRBJ1-1, the full variable domain is SAVISQKPSRDICQRGTSLTIQCQVDSQVTMMFWYRQQPGQSLTLIATANQGSEATYESGFVIDKFPISRPNLTFSTLTVSNMSPEDSSIYLCSAQGFGTEAFFGQGTRLTVV.

This clonotype was seen a handful of times. V usage is TRBV18 and J usage is TRBJ2-7; 8 nucleotides line up with TRBD1. This CDR3 is 15 amino acids long. Trimming took 6 bases from V and 4 from J; bases not matched to a gene: 11. Germline lookup yields CDR1 KGHSH and CDR2 LQKENI. CDR3 amino acids: CASSTVGQGAYEQYF. The CDR3 DNA is TGTGCCAGCTCGACAGTAGGGCAGGGGGCTTACGAGCAGTACTTC. Combining the CDR3 with reference TRBV18 and TRBJ2-7 gives the whole variable domain NAGVMQNPRHLVRRRGQEARLRCSPMKGHSHVYWYRQLPEEGLKFMVYLQKENIIDESGMPKERFSAEFPKEGPSILRIQQVVRGDSAAYFCASSTVGQGAYEQYFGPGTRLTVT.

The chain carries TRBV5-1 and TRBJ2-3; 7 positions match TRBD2. CDR1 and CDR2 (germline): SGHRS, YFSETQ. V shed 0 bases and J 1 base; nucleotides not matched to a gene: 11. The CDR3 runs 18 residues. The CDR3 region is CASSLEPSSSGRTDTQYF. The DNA of the CDR3 is TGCGCCAGCAGCTTGGAACCCTCTTCTAGCGGACGCACAGATACGCAGTATTTT. The full variable domain, its missing parts supplied by reference TRBV5-1 and TRBJ2-3, is KAGVTQTPRYLIKTRGQQVTLSCSPISGHRSVSWYQQTPGQGLQFLFEYFSETQRNKGNFPGRFSGRQFSNSRSEMNVSTLELGDSALYLCASSLEPSSSGRTDTQYFGPGTRLTVL.

This clonotype was counted between two and nine times. This sequence joins TRBV20-1 and TRBJ2-1; 15 positions match TRBD2. J gave up 4 bases and V 5 bases, and 6 bases lay outside the gene matches. CDR1 is DFQATT and CDR2 is SNEGSKA in the germline V gene (reference sequence). CDR3 length: 16 amino acids. The CDR3 DNA sequence: TGCAGTGCTCCTGGGACTAGCGGGGGGACTTACAATGAGCAGTTCTTC. It translates to CSAPGTSGGTYNEQFF.

The table lists this clonotype with many counts. V gene TRBV28 combines with J gene TRBJ2-7, with 9 bases lining up with TRBD2. The germline CDR1 and CDR2 sequences are MDHEN and SYDVKM. The CDR3 extends over 14 amino acids. Trimming at V came to 6 bases and at J to 3 bases, leaving 6 bases not matched to a gene. The CDR3 sequence is CASRPGLAYYEQYF. The CDR3 DNA sequence: TGTGCCAGCAGGCCGGGACTAGCCTACTACGAGCAGTACTTC.

The chain has TRBV12-3 or TRBV12-4 and TRBJ2-5; tentatively, D is TRBD2 (5 bases). V lost 6 bases and J lost 1, with 6 bases in between. This CDR3 is built from 12 residues. CDR3 in DNA: TGTGCCAGCAGGAGGGTCCAAGAGACCCAGTACTTC. It encodes CASRRVQETQYF.

This clonotype has at least ten counts. The chain combines TRBV20-1 with TRBJ2-1, with a possible D match to TRBD1 (5 bases). The V gene's germline CDR1 is DFQATT and CDR2 SNEGSKA (reference sequence). The CDR3 has 12 amino acids. With 6 bases removed from V and 6 bases from J, the gap between germline ends came to 12 bases. The CDR3 DNA sequence: TGCAGTGCCACTGCACAGGTCAATGAGCAGTTCTTC. It specifies CSATAQVNEQFF.

This clonotype was seen at least ten times. This rearrangement joins TRBV12-3 or TRBV12-4 to TRBJ1-1, with TRBD1 as a possible D gene (6 bases). CDR3 length: 14 amino acids. V was trimmed by 10 bases and J by 7 bases, leaving 22 bases between them. The CDR3: CAITGGPVTVEAFF. In DNA, the CDR3 is TGTGCCATTACGGGGGGCCCGGTGACGGTTGAAGCTTTCTTT.

A few counts support this clonotype. The J gene is TRBJ1-1, the V gene TRBV20-1, with D maybe TRBD1 (5 bases). Looked up from germline, CDR1 is DFQATT and CDR2 is SNEGSKA (reference sequence). The CDR3 is 14 residues long. The V and J ends lost 2 bases and 0 bases respectively, with 10 bases between them. CDR3: CSARNAGMNTEAFF. CDR3 DNA sequence: TGCAGTGCTAGAAACGCAGGGATGAACACTGAAGCTTTCTTT.

The CDR3 DNA reads TGTGCCAGCAGCCCCTCCACCGGGACAGGGGTCTACGAGCAGTACTTC. This translates into CASSPSTGTGVYEQYF. The rearrangement links TRBV6-1 to TRBJ2-7; 10 positions agree with TRBD1. CDR3 length equals 16 residues. V trimming: 6 bases; J trimming: 3 bases; junction bases outside the gene matches: 11. CDR1 and CDR2 (germline): MNHNS, SASEGT.